These 22 T cell receptor beta chains came from one sample sequenced in a study of blood T cell repertoires in COVID-19. Sequenced by immunoSEQ multiplex PCR; TCRdb stores in-frame clones only, minus some. The sample records about 230,000 clones, 84% being singletons. The sample taken for sequencing was peripheral blood. The receptors were sampled from a woman in her thirties or forties who had recovered from COVID-19.

The rearrangement joins TRBV19 to TRBJ1-4; a possible D gene is TRBD1 (5 bases). The V and J ends lost 6 bases and 11 bases respectively, with 19 bases between them. Germline assignment: CDR1 LNHDA and CDR2 SQIVND (reference sequence). The CDR3 is 14 amino acids. This CDR3 is CASSNPWGIVKLFF. The CDR3 bases are TGTGCCAGTAGCAACCCCTGGGGCATTGTGAAACTGTTTTTT.

The genes are TRBV28 and TRBJ1-2; TRBD1 might be the D (5 bases). The V gene lost 2 bases and the J gene lost 4 bases, with 14 bases spanning the gap. This CDR3 region has 15 residues. Germline V gene data show CDR1 as MDHEN and CDR2 as SYDVKM. CDR3 sequence reads: CASSLNIGGVYGYTF. The CDR3 DNA reads TGTGCCAGCAGTTTAAATATCGGGGGGGTCTATGGCTACACCTTC.

J is TRBJ2-3 and V is TRBV3-1 (or the pseudogene TRBV3-2); 8 bases are shared with TRBD2. The ends lost 3 bases at V and 4 bases at J; junction bases unmatched: 12. Germline V gene data show CDR1 as LGHDT and CDR2 as YNNKEL (reference sequence). The CDR3 is made up of 17 amino acids. CDR3 DNA: TGTGCCAGCAGCCACCACTACGCCGGGACTAGTCCAGATACGCAGTATTTT. This encodes CASSHHYAGTSPDTQYF.

The V gene is TRBV2, the J gene TRBJ2-5, with 7 nucleotides matching TRBD1. V gave up 3 bases and J gave up 0 bases; unmatched junction bases: 1. In germline, CDR1 is SNHLY, CDR2 FYNNEI. CDR3 length equals 14 residues. CDR3 nucleotides: TGTGCCAGCAGTGAGGGGACAGACCAAGAGACCCAGTACTTC. Translation: CASSEGTDQETQYF.

The chain couples TRBV10-2 to TRBJ1-4, with TRBD1 identical over 11 bases. The CDR3 contains 14 residues. Trimming took 6 bases from V and 7 from J; bases not matched to a gene: 4. Per germline, CDR1 WSHSY and CDR2 SAAADI. CDR3: CASRGQGVGEKLFF. The CDR3 DNA sequence: TGCGCCAGCAGGGGACAGGGGGTGGGTGAAAAACTGTTTTTT.

This clone came up a few times. The J gene is TRBJ2-7, the V gene TRBV7-9; maybe TRBD2 (7 bases). This CDR3 is 15 amino acids long. V was clipped by 1 base and J by 2 bases, with 12 bases between them. The germline V gene has CDR1 SEHNR and CDR2 FQNEAQ (reference sequence). The CDR3 sequence: CASSLVRGRAYEQYF. DNA for the CDR3: TGTGCCAGCAGCTTAGTGCGGGGGCGCGCCTACGAGCAGTACTTC.

The J gene is TRBJ2-2, the V gene TRBV5-5; a possible D gene is TRBD1 (5 bases). Germline CDR1 SGHKS, CDR2 YYEKEE (reference sequence). Trimming removed 9 bases at V and 1 base at J, with 7 bases between. The CDR3 runs to 12 residues. The CDR3 spells CANQGNTGELFF. The CDR3 nucleotides read TGTGCCAACCAGGGGAACACCGGGGAGCTGTTTTTT.

The J gene is TRBJ2-2, the V gene TRBV4-3; D call uncertain. This CDR3 has 14 amino acids. The germline V and J ends were trimmed by 3 bases and 0 bases, with 5 bases remaining between them. The germline CDR1 and CDR2 sequences are LGHNA and YSLEER. CDR3 residues: CASSHGANTGELFF. CDR3 nucleotide sequence: TGCGCCAGCAGCCACGGAGCGAACACCGGGGAGCTGTTTTTT.

V gene TRBV19 combines with J gene TRBJ1-1, with D perhaps TRBD1 (6 bases). Germline V lookup: CDR1 LNHDA, CDR2 SQIVND (reference sequence). The CDR3 length is 15 residues. The ends were cut back, 1 base at V and 2 bases at J, with 11 bases in the middle. CDR3 protein: CASSIVAGVNTEAFF. In nucleotides, the CDR3 is TGTGCCAGTAGTATAGTCGCAGGGGTCAACACTGAAGCTTTCTTT.

The rearrangement links TRBV6-2 or TRBV6-3 to TRBJ2-7; 7 bases are a match to TRBD1. V was clipped by 2 bases and J by 12 bases; unmatched bases: 4. CDR1 and CDR2 (germline): MNHEY, SVGEGT. This CDR3 region has 11 residues. CDR3 protein: CASSYADRPYF. In nucleotides, the CDR3 is TGTGCCAGCAGTTACGCGGACAGGCCGTACTTC.

This clone was counted only a few times. This rearrangement joins TRBV7-2 to TRBJ1-1; weak D call: TRBD1 (5 bases). The CDR3 has 15 residues. From germline, CDR1 is SGHTA and CDR2 FQGNSA. The V end lost 5 bases, the J end lost 4 bases, and 17 bases lay between the germline ends. The CDR3 DNA is TGTGCCAGCAGCGGCCGGGGGGTAGGGGCCACTGAAGCTTTCTTT. Its translation: CASSGRGVGATEAFF.

This chain joins TRBV30 and TRBJ2-7; no clear D gene. This CDR3 comprises 11 residues. V lost 0 bases and J lost 11, with 11 bases in between. CDR1 and CDR2 (germline): GTSNPN, SVGIG (reference sequence). The CDR3 DNA follows: TGTGCCTGGAGTGTCGCAACTATAGAGTACTTC. It encodes CAWSVATIEYF.

The chain joins TRBV6-2 or TRBV6-3 to TRBJ1-5; D perhaps matches TRBD1 (5 bases). V lost 6 bases to trimming and J lost 4 bases, with 22 bases between them. Germline assignment: CDR1 MNHEY and CDR2 SVGEGT. The CDR3 covers 17 residues. The CDR3 sequence: CASRPGYRQSRNQPQHF. CDR3 nucleotide sequence: TGTGCCAGCAGACCTGGTTATAGACAGTCACGGAATCAGCCCCAGCATTTT.

The chain carries TRBV24-1 and TRBJ1-5; D is possibly TRBD1 (6 bases). Germline-derived CDR1 and CDR2 are KGHDR and SFDVKD. With 7 bases removed from V and 6 bases from J, the gap between germline ends came to 12 bases. There are 13 residues in the CDR3. The CDR3 DNA sequence: TGTGCCACCAGACTCACACAGGGTCAGCCCCAGCATTTT. It is translated as CATRLTQGQPQHF.

The CDR3 protein is CASSFSAEAFF. In DNA form, the CDR3 reads TGTGCCAGCAGCTTCTCAGCTGAAGCTTTCTTT. V and J are TRBV7-2 and TRBJ1-1; unclear D gene. CDR1 and CDR2 from the germline V gene are SGHTA and FQGNSA. This CDR3 region has 11 residues. V was trimmed by 3 bases and J by 6 bases, leaving 5 bases between them.

The CDR3 nucleotides are TGCGCCAGCAGCATGCAGGGTGACACTGAAGCTTTCTTT. Translation gives CASSMQGDTEAFF. This sequence joins TRBV5-1 and TRBJ1-1, with D possibly TRBD1 on 5 matching bases. The CDR3 runs 13 residues. The V end lost 4 bases, the J end lost 3 bases, and 10 bases lay between the germline ends. CDR1 is SGHRS and CDR2 is YFSETQ in the germline V gene.

This chain connects TRBV10-1 to TRBJ2-7, with 7 bases that match TRBD1. The CDR3 contains 14 residues. V gave up 0 bases and J gave up 5 bases; unmatched junction bases: 4. Germline CDR1 reads WNHNN; CDR2 reads SYGVQD (reference sequence). CDR3 sequence (DNA): TGCGCCAGCAGTGAGTCCGGGACAGAAAACGAGCAGTACTTC. Translating it yields CASSESGTENEQYF.

This clone was observed a few times. The J gene is TRBJ1-2, the V gene TRBV6-5, with TRBD1 matching 11 bases. CDR1 is MNHEY and CDR2 is SVGAGI in the germline V gene. The ends lost 4 bases at V and 6 bases at J; junction bases unmatched: 4. The CDR3 is made up of 14 amino acids. The CDR3 spells CASSSGQGVNGYTF. For the CDR3, the DNA is TGTGCCAGCAGTTCGGGACAGGGGGTCAATGGCTACACCTTC.

The chain joins TRBV23-1 to TRBJ1-6, with 9 positions matching TRBD1. TRBV23-1 counts as an open reading frame of uncertain function. The CDR3 has 19 residues. V lost 0 bases, J lost 0 bases, and 6 bases stayed unmatched. The CDR3 DNA reads TGCGCCAGCAGTCAATCCTGGACAGGGGAAGGCTCCTATAATTCACCCCTCCACTTT. Translation: CASSQSWTGEGSYNSPLHF.

The V call is TRBV5-6, the J call TRBJ1-1; D possibly corresponds to TRBD1 (5 bases). The CDR3 spans 15 residues. CDR1 and CDR2 from the germline V gene are SGHDT and YYEEEE. Trimming stripped 0 bases from V and 4 bases from J, with 13 bases between. The chain's CDR3 is CASSLARGSGTEAFF. The CDR3 DNA reads TGTGCCAGCAGCTTGGCTCGGGGGTCGGGCACTGAAGCTTTCTTT.

This chain links TRBV6-5 with TRBJ1-2, with 12 nucleotides matching TRBD1. Germline CDR1 is MNHEY and CDR2 is SVGAGI. The CDR3 has 14 amino acids. V was pared by 8 bases and J by 7 bases, with 8 bases of the junction left unmatched. The CDR3 DNA is TGTGCCAGCTGGTCGGGGACAGGGGGCTCTGGCTACACCTTC. Translated: CASWSGTGGSGYTF.

This clone was observed a single time. The CDR3: CAWSRGSGNTIYF. In DNA, the CDR3 is TGTGCCTGGAGTAGGGGTTCTGGAAACACCATATATTTT. This chain uses TRBV30 with TRBJ1-3; D might be TRBD1 (5 bases). Germline CDR1 and CDR2: GTSNPN and SVGIG (reference sequence). The ends were cut back, 2 bases at V and 1 base at J, with 6 bases in the middle. CDR3 size: 13 residues.